This T cell receptor (beta chain) was recovered during a study of blood T cell repertoires in COVID-19. Study-wide background: Whether acute or convalescent, the COVID-19 samples came from the United States, Italy and Spain. T cells, B-cell-depleted T cells, or PBMCs supplied cDNA or gDNA.

The V gene's germline CDR1 is SGHDT and CDR2 YYEEEE. The CDR3 is 17 residues long. Trimming removed 3 bases from V and 1 base from J; junction bases left unmatched: 8. Authors' processing steps: How many nucleated cells were present was estimated from reference gene primer amplification. Only in-frame clones appear in the TCRdb table, and some are missing; sequencing was by immunoSEQ multiplex PCR. V and J calls and clone size are as listed in that table; D and trimming were resolved from the DNA. The table shows some 220,000 clones, with over 70% occurring only once. This clone has just one count. The source of this sequence is a woman in her seventies with acute or convalescent COVID-19. Sequenced sample: peripheral blood. The chain recombines TRBV5-6 with TRBJ2-7; 12 nucleotides match TRBD2. The CDR3 reads CASSWGLLAGGSYEQYF. The CDR3 nucleotides are TGTGCCAGCAGCTGGGGCCTACTAGCGGGGGGTTCCTACGAGCAGTACTTC. Filled out from reference TRBV5-6 and TRBJ2-7, the complete variable domain reads DAGVTQSPTHLIKTRGQQVTLRCSPKSGHDTVSWYQQALGQGPQFIFQYYEEEERQRGNFPDRFSGHQFPNYSSELNVNALLLGDSALYLCASSWGLLAGGSYEQYFGPGTRLTVT.